Below are 30 T cell receptor beta chains sequenced from a single sample in a study of OX40 agonist ivuxolimab in advanced cancers. Assay: immunoSEQ multiplex PCR; the TCRdb copy retains only in-frame clones and omits some. The repertoire has approximately 54,000 clones, around 93% of them found once; the top ten carry 8% to 9.5%. The sequencing used CD4+ or CD8+ T cells sorted from blood, collected in a trial of the OX40 agonist ivuxolimab. All receptors come from an adult with an advanced solid tumor such as melanoma, head and neck, liver or kidney cancer.

The chain employs TRBV4-1 and TRBJ1-5; D remains unclear. CDR1 and CDR2 (germline): MGHRA, YSYEKL. There are 15 residues in the CDR3. Trimming removed 0 bases at V and 1 base at J, with 7 bases between. CDR3 coding DNA: TGCGCCAGCAGCCAAGATACAGCCAGCAATCAGCCCCAGCATTTT. Amino acids: CASSQDTASNQPQHF.

The rearrangement uses TRBV6-5 and TRBJ2-5, with D unclear. Trimming left V 2 bases short and J 4 bases short, with 14 bases between. CDR1 MNHEY and CDR2 SVGAGI come from the germline V gene. CDR3 length: 15 amino acids. The CDR3 region has the DNA TGTGCCAGCAGTTACGCCCCAGCGAAGTCAGAGACCCAGTACTTC. Residues: CASSYAPAKSETQYF.

This chain connects TRBV7-9 to TRBJ2-7; weak D call: TRBD1 (5 bases). V was pared by 1 base and J by 1 base, with 11 bases between. CDR3 length: 15 amino acids. CDR1 and CDR2 from the germline V gene are SEHNR and FQNEAQ (reference sequence). CDR3 sequence reads: CASSLVDQGSYEQYF. The CDR3 DNA reads as TGTGCCAGCAGCTTAGTGGACCAGGGTTCCTACGAGCAGTACTTC.

This chain links TRBV6-5 with TRBJ2-7; D gene unclear. The CDR3 is 13 residues long. Germline CDR1 MNHEY, CDR2 SVGAGI. V lost 2 bases, J lost 1 base, and 6 bases lay in between. The CDR3 DNA follows: TGTGCCAGCAGTTACGGCATTTCCTACGAGCAGTACTTC. Amino acids: CASSYGISYEQYF.

This clone appeared a single time. V is TRBV29-1 and J is TRBJ2-1; D gene ambiguous. V was trimmed by 4 bases and J by 7 bases, leaving 14 bases between them. The CDR3 runs to 13 residues. Germline V gives CDR1 SQVTM, CDR2 ANQGSEA. CDR3 protein: CSVGPVLPNEQFF. The CDR3 DNA sequence: TGCAGCGTTGGCCCTGTCCTCCCTAATGAGCAGTTCTTC.

V and J are TRBV7-9 and TRBJ2-7; 9 bases agree with TRBD1. Germline assignment: CDR1 SEHNR and CDR2 FQNEAQ (reference sequence). CDR3 length: 13 residues. The junction had 3 bases not matched to a gene; V was cut back by 5 bases and J by 4 bases. The CDR3 region has the DNA TGTGCCAGCAGCCCGGGACAGGGATACGAGCAGTACTTC. Translation: CASSPGQGYEQYF.

This clone is a singleton in its sample. V gene TRBV27 combines with J gene TRBJ2-7; D might be TRBD2 (6 bases). The CDR3 has 16 amino acids. The V end was cut by 3 bases, the J end by 0 bases, with 15 bases between. Germline values: CDR1 MNHEY, CDR2 SMNVEV (reference sequence). The CDR3 protein is CASSFWASGVSYEQYF. The CDR3 nucleotides are TGTGCCAGCAGTTTTTGGGCGTCGGGGGTCTCCTACGAGCAGTACTTC.

V usage is TRBV7-9 and J usage is TRBJ2-7; either TRBD1 or TRBD2 may supply D (5 bases each). Trimming removed 3 bases at V and 4 bases at J, with 16 bases between. The CDR3 runs to 15 residues. Germline assignment: CDR1 SEHNR and CDR2 FQNEAQ (reference sequence). The CDR3 protein is CASSLSDSGGYEQYF. For the CDR3, the DNA is TGTGCCAGCAGCTTGTCCGACAGTGGAGGTTACGAGCAGTACTTC.

The chain carries TRBV13 and TRBJ2-7, with 9 bases aligning to TRBD1. The V and J ends lost 5 bases and 5 bases, in that order; junction bases with no gene match: 10. The germline CDR1 and CDR2 sequences are PRHDT and FYEKMQ (reference sequence). The CDR3 contains 15 residues. The DNA of the CDR3 is TGTGCCAGCAGCCTGCCGGGACAGGGCGGGCACGAGCAGTACTTC. This translates into CASSLPGQGGHEQYF.

This chain uses TRBV11-3 with TRBJ1-1; perhaps TRBD1 as D (5 bases). The CDR3 is made up of 14 amino acids. Germline V CDR1 and CDR2: SGHNT, YENEEA. V was cut by 6 bases and J by 7 bases, with 18 bases left in between. CDR3 DNA sequence: TGTGCCAGCAGTCATGGGGGGGTAACCCATGAAGCTTTCTTT. Amino acid sequence: CASSHGGVTHEAFF. The full variable domain, its missing parts supplied by reference TRBV11-3 and TRBJ1-1, is EAGVVQSPRYKIIEKKQPVAFWCNPISGHNTLYWYLQNLGQGPELLIRYENEEAVDDSQLPKDRFSAERLKGVDSTLKIQPAELGDSAVYLCASSHGGVTHEAFFGQGTRLTVV.

V is TRBV9 and J is TRBJ2-3, with 8 positions matching TRBD2. Germline V gene data show CDR1 as SGDLS and CDR2 as YYNGEE. CDR3 length: 17 residues. V shed 3 bases and J 0 bases; nucleotides not matched to a gene: 9. The CDR3 sequence: CASSARGSGGSTDTQYF. In DNA form, the CDR3 reads TGTGCCAGCAGCGCCCGCGGGAGCGGGGGTAGCACAGATACGCAGTATTTT.

The chain uses TRBV15 and TRBJ2-7; tentatively, D is TRBD1 (6 bases). Deletions cut 5 bases from V and 4 bases from J, with 15 bases between. There are 14 residues in the CDR3. CDR1 and CDR2 (germline): LNHNV, YYDKDF (reference sequence). The CDR3 region is CATSQSPGVYEQYF. The CDR3 region has the DNA TGTGCCACCAGCCAGAGTCCAGGGGTGTACGAGCAGTACTTC.

On this clone itself: Other nucleotide sequences in the sample specify the same CDR3. The V gene is TRBV15, the J gene TRBJ2-2, with D unclear. The V and J ends lost 3 bases and 5 bases respectively, with 1 base between them. This CDR3 spans 11 amino acids. Germline CDR1 reads LNHNV; CDR2 reads YYDKDF (reference sequence). CDR3 in amino acids: CATSRTGELFF. The CDR3, as DNA: TGTGCCACCAGCAGGACCGGGGAGCTGTTTTTT.

The chain employs TRBV25-1 and TRBJ1-1, with TRBD1 identical over 7 bases. The CDR3 length is 13 residues. Trimming removed 11 bases from V and 5 bases from J; junction bases left unmatched: 11. Germline lookup yields CDR1 MGHDK and CDR2 SYGVNS. This chain's CDR3 is CARPDRRRTEAFF. The CDR3 DNA follows: TGTGCCCGACCGGACAGGAGAAGAACTGAAGCTTTCTTT.

This chain uses TRBV7-3 with TRBJ2-1; TRBD2 aligns across 16 bases. V lost 3 bases, J lost 0 bases, and 2 bases stayed unmatched. Germline CDR1 reads SGHTA; CDR2 reads FQGTGA. The CDR3 is 18 amino acids. CDR3 sequence (DNA): TGTGCCAGCAGCTTCGGGACTAGCGGGAGGGACTCCTACAATGAGCAGTTCTTC. Translated, it gives CASSFGTSGRDSYNEQFF.

In its sample, this clone was seen once. V gene TRBV28 combines with J gene TRBJ2-3; 8 bases agree with TRBD2. Trimming removed 3 bases from V and 2 bases from J; junction bases left unmatched: 7. Germline values: CDR1 MDHEN, CDR2 SYDVKM. The CDR3 contains 16 residues. CDR3 bases: TGTGCCAGCAGTTTTCTAACTAGCGGAAACACAGATACGCAGTATTTT. Protein sequence: CASSFLTSGNTDTQYF.

V is TRBV6-1 and J is TRBJ1-3; possible D gene TRBD1, 5 bases. Trimming left V 3 bases short and J 2 bases short, with 8 bases between. Germline V gene sequence: CDR1 MNHNS, CDR2 SASEGT. This CDR3 is built from 14 residues. The CDR3 reads CASSDTGAGNTIYF. DNA of the CDR3: TGTGCCAGCAGTGATACGGGGGCTGGAAACACCATATATTTT.

This sequence joins TRBV7-9 and TRBJ1-1; D gene ambiguous. Germline CDR1 SEHNR, CDR2 FQNEAQ (reference sequence). Trimming cost V 1 base and J 1 base, with 7 bases left between them. This CDR3 comprises 14 residues. The CDR3, as DNA: TGTGCCAGCAGCTTAGTAGCGGGGAACACTGAAGCTTTCTTT. It yields the protein CASSLVAGNTEAFF.

The chain couples TRBV7-6 to TRBJ1-1; D gene ambiguous. V gave up 1 base and J gave up 5 bases, with 14 bases separating them. Germline-derived CDR1 and CDR2 are SGHVS and FNYEAQ. The CDR3 sequence is 15 residues long. The CDR3, as DNA: TGTGCCAGCAGCTTAGGCCTTCTCGCGGGGACTGAAGCTTTCTTT. It encodes CASSLGLLAGTEAFF.

This chain connects TRBV11-2 to TRBJ1-2, with D perhaps matching TRBD1 (5 bases). Germline CDR1 reads SGHAT; CDR2 reads FQNNGV. Trimming pared 1 base from V and 2 bases from J, leaving 11 bases between. CDR3 length: 15 residues. The CDR3 sequence: CASSLGPTVNYGYTF. The CDR3 DNA is TGTGCCAGCAGCTTAGGACCGACAGTAAACTATGGCTACACCTTC.

This chain links TRBV7-2 with TRBJ2-1; possibly TRBD1 or TRBD2 for D (6 bases each). Trimming took off 5 bases at V and 5 bases at J, with 28 bases between the two ends. The CDR3 sequence is 19 residues long. Germline loops: CDR1 SGHTA, CDR2 FQGNSA. The CDR3 nucleotides are TGTGCCAGCAGCCAAGCTGCGTACATGTATCGGGGGCCTCACAATGAGCAGTTCTTC. Its protein is CASSQAAYMYRGPHNEQFF.

The chain links TRBV11-1 to TRBJ2-1; the D is unclear. V shed 4 bases and J shed 5 bases, with 9 bases lying between them. CDR3 size: 13 residues. Looked up from germline, CDR1 is SGHAT and CDR2 is FQDESV (reference sequence). The CDR3 region is CASSSESHNEQFF. The CDR3 coding sequence is TGTGCCAGCAGCTCGGAAAGCCACAATGAGCAGTTCTTC.

The rearrangement uses TRBV9 and TRBJ2-3; D perhaps matches TRBD2 (6 bases). V dropped 0 bases and J dropped 1 base, with 12 bases sitting between them. Germline V gene sequence: CDR1 SGDLS, CDR2 YYNGEE. The CDR3 covers 16 residues. CDR3 in amino acids: CASSVVGGYGTDTQYF. Written as DNA, the CDR3 is TGTGCCAGCAGCGTAGTAGGAGGGTACGGCACAGATACGCAGTATTTT.

V is TRBV6-1 and J is TRBJ2-3; 9 bases map to TRBD2. There are 19 residues in the CDR3. The V gene end was trimmed by 3 bases and the J gene end by 4 bases; junction bases not matched to a gene: 17. Germline V lookup: CDR1 MNHNS, CDR2 SASEGT. CDR3 sequence: CASSEGAIGAGGPPDTQYF. CDR3 coding DNA: TGTGCCAGCAGTGAGGGTGCTATTGGTGCGGGAGGGCCTCCAGATACGCAGTATTTT.

This clone was seen a single time. The rearrangement joins TRBV9 to TRBJ2-5, with D possibly called TRBD1 or TRBD2 (6 bases each). V gave up 0 bases and J gave up 5 bases, with 14 bases separating them. CDR1 and CDR2 from the germline V gene are SGDLS and YYNGEE. CDR3 size: 15 residues. CDR3 nucleotide sequence: TGTGCCAGCAGCGTAGAGGGGGGAGAAGGCGAGACCCAGTACTTC. Translation gives CASSVEGGEGETQYF.

Only one count was recorded for this clone. V and J are TRBV29-1 and TRBJ2-7; D uncertain. The germline V gene encodes CDR1 SQVTM and CDR2 ANQGSEA. V shed 2 bases and J shed 4 bases, with 6 bases lying between them. CDR3 length: 11 residues. The CDR3 DNA follows: TGCAGCGTTGAAAGTGATTACGAGCAGTACTTC. Its protein product is CSVESDYEQYF.

On this clone itself: Additional DNA sequences in this sample encode the identical CDR3. The chain carries TRBV15 and TRBJ1-2; D might be TRBD1 (6 bases). The CDR3 is 15 amino acids. Trimming took off 9 bases at V and 7 bases at J, with 24 bases between the two ends. CDR1 LNHNV and CDR2 YYDKDF come from the germline V gene (reference sequence). In DNA form, the CDR3 reads TGTGCCACTAGCGGTATACTAGGGGGAGATATTGGCTACACCTTC. Translation: CATSGILGGDIGYTF.

This clone has a handful of counts. The genes are TRBV28 and TRBJ1-5; D not certain. There are 14 residues in the CDR3. Per the germline V gene, CDR1 is MDHEN and CDR2 is SYDVKM. Trimming cost V 3 bases and J 3 bases, with 9 bases left between them. CDR3 loop: CASSLRHFNQPQHF. The CDR3 nucleotides read TGTGCCAGCAGTTTGCGGCACTTCAATCAGCCCCAGCATTTT.

DNA of the CDR3: TGTGCCAGCAGCCAGCTGACAGGGGGTGTTGAAAAACTGTTTTTT. Translation gives CASSQLTGGVEKLFF. The chain has TRBV6-6 and TRBJ1-4; 9 bases match TRBD1. V lost 6 bases and J lost 7; bases outside the gene matches: 9. The CDR3 covers 15 residues. The V gene's germline CDR1 is MNHNY and CDR2 SVGAGI (reference sequence).

Only one count was recorded for this clone. This chain links TRBV12-5 with TRBJ1-2; TRBD1 might be the D (6 bases). There are 15 residues in the CDR3. Germline V lookup: CDR1 LGHNT, CDR2 FRNRAP. V was shortened by 6 bases and J by 4 bases, with 18 bases between the two germline ends. This chain's CDR3 is CASGGTTGTSYGYTF. The DNA for the CDR3 is TGTGCTAGTGGCGGAACAACCGGGACATCCTATGGCTACACCTTC.